Presented here are 25 T cell receptor beta chains from one specimen sequenced in a study of PD-1 blockade in classical Hodgkin lymphoma. Profiling relied on immunoSEQ multiplex PCR, and the TCRdb table lists in-frame clones only, not all of them. This table holds roughly 81,000 clones, around nine tenths found once. All the patients suffered relapse after autologous stem cell transplantation, and brentuximab vedotin exposure differed. Source: peripheral blood mononuclear cells (PBMCs), taken before the second cycle of nivolumab. The receptors here all came from a human donor with classical Hodgkin lymphoma.

The CDR3 is CASSLSPVQFF. In DNA, the CDR3 is TGTGCCAGCAGTTTATCCCCAGTACAGTTCTTC. V gene TRBV28 combines with J gene TRBJ2-1; no firm D call. CDR1 is MDHEN, CDR2 SYDVKM, per germline. The V end lost 1 base, the J end lost 13 bases, and 8 bases lay between the germline ends. The CDR3 covers 11 residues.

The chain uses TRBV27 and TRBJ2-7; 9 nucleotides match TRBD1. The J segment lost 1 base and the V segment lost 4 bases, leaving 8 bases of the junction unmatched. Germline loops: CDR1 MNHEY, CDR2 SMNVEV (reference sequence). This CDR3 is 16 amino acids long. CDR3 sequence reads: CASSSYPGTGSYEQYF. CDR3 sequence (DNA): TGTGCCAGCAGTTCTTACCCCGGGACAGGGTCCTACGAGCAGTACTTC.

The J gene is TRBJ2-1, the V gene TRBV14; D uncertain. CDR3 length equals 14 residues. Trimming took 0 bases from V and 3 from J, leaving 6 bases between them. CDR1 is SGHDN and CDR2 is FVKESK in the germline V gene. The CDR3 bases are TGTGCCAGCAGCCAAGATCGTGTCTACAATGAGCAGTTCTTC. Translating it yields CASSQDRVYNEQFF.

The V and J genes are TRBV11-2 and TRBJ2-7; unclear D gene. Trimming stripped 6 bases from V and 5 bases from J, with 14 bases between. Germline CDR1 is SGHAT and CDR2 is FQNNGV. This CDR3 is built from 13 residues. The CDR3 DNA reads as TGTGCCAGCAGGGGGAATGGGCTCCACGAGCAGTACTTC. Protein product: CASRGNGLHEQYF.

The CDR3 bases are TGTGCCAGCTCACCTAAAGGACTAGCGGGGACAGGAGGGTCCTACGAGCAGTACTTC. Its translation is CASSPKGLAGTGGSYEQYF. V gene TRBV18 combines with J gene TRBJ2-7, with 12 bases matching TRBD2. Germline trimming cut 3 bases from V and 1 base from J; bases unmatched to any gene: 13. CDR1 is KGHSH, CDR2 LQKENI, per germline. This CDR3 comprises 19 residues.

This clone was detected a few times. The V and J genes are TRBV18 and TRBJ2-4, with 8 bases matching TRBD1. This CDR3 has 18 residues. V shed 2 bases, J shed 0 bases, and the junction held 9 bases outside the gene matches. Germline CDR1 KGHSH, CDR2 LQKENI. The CDR3 here is CASSPGTGVFQAKNIQYF. The CDR3 nucleotides read TGTGCCAGCTCACCAGGGACAGGTGTATTTCAAGCCAAAAACATTCAGTACTTC.

This sequence joins TRBV12-5 and TRBJ2-2, with D possibly called TRBD1 or TRBD2 (5 bases each). Germline lookup yields CDR1 LGHNT and CDR2 FRNRAP. The CDR3 runs to 18 residues. Trimming took 0 bases from V and 2 from J, leaving 16 bases between them. The CDR3 loop reads CASGLVIPGPDNTGELFF. The DNA for the CDR3 is TGTGCTAGTGGTTTGGTAATACCGGGGCCCGATAACACCGGGGAGCTGTTTTTT.

The V gene is TRBV6-1, the J gene TRBJ2-7, with TRBD1 identical over 7 bases. The trim removed 8 bases at V and 3 bases at J, leaving 4 bases unmatched. The CDR3 is 12 residues long. Germline V gene sequence: CDR1 MNHNS, CDR2 SASEGT. The CDR3 is CASRQGVYEQYF. The DNA for the CDR3 is TGTGCCAGCCGCCAGGGGGTCTACGAGCAGTACTTC.

CDR3 amino acids: CASSLGGPLNQPQHF. CDR3 nucleotide sequence: TGTGCCAGCAGTTTGGGAGGCCCCCTTAATCAGCCCCAGCATTTT. The chain couples TRBV28 to TRBJ1-5; D remains ambiguous. The CDR3 is 15 amino acids. The V and J ends lost 3 bases and 4 bases respectively, with 13 bases between them. Germline CDR1 MDHEN, CDR2 SYDVKM.

The rearrangement uses TRBV19 and TRBJ2-1; 7 bases are a match to TRBD2. The CDR3 spans 17 residues. The V gene end was trimmed by 4 bases and the J gene end by 1 base; junction bases not matched to a gene: 10. Germline V CDR1 and CDR2: LNHDA, SQIVND (reference sequence). This chain's CDR3 is CASSTPLERDSYNEQFF. The CDR3 nucleotides read TGTGCCAGTAGTACACCCTTGGAGCGGGATTCCTACAATGAGCAGTTCTTC.

This sequence joins TRBV18 and TRBJ1-1; 7 bases map to TRBD1. After removal of 3 bases from V and 2 bases from J, the junction contained 6 bases not matched to a gene. This CDR3 region has 15 residues. From germline, CDR1 is KGHSH and CDR2 LQKENI. CDR3 DNA sequence: TGTGCCAGCTCACCGCCGGGACAGATAAACACTGAAGCTTTCTTT. It is translated as CASSPPGQINTEAFF.

This clone was counted once. The chain links TRBV7-9 to TRBJ2-2; 10 bases fit TRBD2. V shed 6 bases, J shed 8 bases, and the junction held 12 bases outside the gene matches. The CDR3 length is 16 residues. CDR1 is SEHNR, CDR2 FQNEAQ, per germline (reference sequence). This CDR3 is CASRTGIAGGGGELFF. CDR3 coding DNA: TGTGCCAGCAGAACTGGGATAGCGGGAGGAGGAGGGGAGCTGTTTTTT.

V usage is TRBV10-1 and J usage is TRBJ2-2; TRBD2 agrees at 9 bases. The length of the CDR3 is 17 residues. CDR1 WNHNN and CDR2 SYGVQD come from the germline V gene (reference sequence). V shed 4 bases and J 5 bases; nucleotides not matched to a gene: 11. CDR3 in DNA: TGCGCCAGCAGTGTTTCCGGCGGGAGGGCCCAAACCGGGGAGCTGTTTTTT. The encoded protein is CASSVSGGRAQTGELFF.

J is TRBJ2-5 and V is TRBV11-2, with 13 bases fitting TRBD2. Trimming removed 2 bases from V and 4 bases from J; junction bases left unmatched: 10. This CDR3 comprises 18 residues. CDR1 SGHAT and CDR2 FQNNGV come from the germline V gene. The CDR3 sequence: CASSLRPLLAGGGETQYF. As DNA, the CDR3 is TGTGCCAGCAGCTTACGACCCCTACTAGCGGGAGGGGGAGAGACCCAGTACTTC.

The chain has TRBV5-1 and TRBJ2-2; the D is unclear. With 4 bases removed from V and 0 bases from J, the gap between germline ends came to 7 bases. This CDR3 is 14 amino acids long. Germline V lookup: CDR1 SGHRS, CDR2 YFSETQ. The CDR3 spells CASSVEANTGELFF. The CDR3 DNA sequence: TGCGCCAGCAGCGTGGAAGCGAACACCGGGGAGCTGTTTTTT.

The V call is TRBV5-6, the J call TRBJ2-7, with 7 nucleotides matching TRBD2. The CDR3 spans 14 residues. Losses at the gene ends were 4 bases for V and 4 bases for J; bases not matched to a gene: 8. CDR1 and CDR2 (germline): SGHDT, YYEEEE. The CDR3 nucleotides are TGTGCCAGCAGCCCGGGGTTGGGGGGGTACGAGCAGTACTTC. It specifies CASSPGLGGYEQYF.

The genes are TRBV2 and TRBJ2-7; no definite D call. V lost 7 bases and J lost 0, with 7 bases in between. Germline V CDR1 and CDR2: SNHLY, FYNNEI. This CDR3 contains 12 residues. In DNA form, the CDR3 reads TGTGCCAGCACCGGGCTCTCCTACGAGCAGTACTTC. The encoded protein is CASTGLSYEQYF.

The chain carries TRBV29-1 and TRBJ2-5, with D perhaps TRBD2 (5 bases). Per the germline V gene, CDR1 is SQVTM and CDR2 is ANQGSEA. Trimming left V 1 base short and J 3 bases short, with 18 bases between. This CDR3 has 16 residues. The CDR3 loop reads CSVEGGSAEHEETQYF. In DNA form, the CDR3 reads TGCAGCGTTGAAGGAGGTTCAGCGGAGCATGAAGAGACCCAGTACTTC.

J is TRBJ1-2 and V is TRBV12-2; the table's D call, TRBD1, was not checked against the DNA. TRBV12-2 is assigned pseudogene status. The CDR3 is 17 amino acids. CDR3 coding DNA: TGTGCAAGTCGTTTGCCCCCGAAGGGGGCAGCTAACTATGGCTACACCTTC. Protein product: CASRLPPKGAANYGYTF.

The V call is TRBV28, the J call TRBJ1-5; 9 bases align to TRBD1. The CDR3 spans 19 residues. In germline, CDR1 is MDHEN, CDR2 SYDVKM. V lost 4 bases to trimming and J lost 3 bases; unmatched junction nucleotides: 16. CDR3: CASSSRVPGQGTVNQPQHF. CDR3 in DNA: TGTGCCAGCAGTTCCCGTGTCCCGGGACAGGGAACGGTCAATCAGCCCCAGCATTTT. The full variable domain, in which reference TRBV28 and TRBJ1-5 provide the parts outside the CDR3, is DVKVTQSSRYLVKRTGEKVFLECVQDMDHENMFWYRQDPGLGLRLIYFSYDVKMKEKGDIPEGYSVSREKKERFSLILESASTNQTSMYLCASSSRVPGQGTVNQPQHFGDGTRLSIL.

This clone was observed a single time. This sequence joins TRBV28 and TRBJ1-2, with D perhaps matching TRBD1 (6 bases). In germline, CDR1 is MDHEN, CDR2 SYDVKM. Trimming stripped 7 bases from V and 1 base from J, with 22 bases between. The CDR3 contains 17 residues. The CDR3 protein is CASTMYGQPSYNYGYTF. In DNA, the CDR3 is TGTGCCAGCACCATGTACGGACAGCCTTCTTATAACTATGGCTACACCTTC.

The chain joins TRBV2 to TRBJ1-2, with 10 bases aligning to TRBD1. J gave up 0 bases and V 4 bases, and 8 bases lay outside the gene matches. Germline assignment: CDR1 SNHLY and CDR2 FYNNEI. The CDR3 has 17 residues. CDR3 sequence reads: CASSAPGQGRANYGYTF. For the CDR3, the DNA is TGTGCCAGCAGTGCCCCGGGACAGGGGAGAGCTAACTATGGCTACACCTTC.

The chain joins TRBV10-1 to TRBJ2-7; possibly TRBD2 for D (5 bases). Per the germline V gene, CDR1 is WNHNN and CDR2 is SYGVQD (reference sequence). This CDR3 is 13 amino acids long. V lost 5 bases and J lost 5, with 13 bases in between. CDR3 amino acids: CASSPGIRNEQYF. The CDR3 DNA follows: TGCGCCAGCAGTCCGGGAATTAGGAACGAGCAGTACTTC.

The chain recombines TRBV4-2 with TRBJ1-2; D is possibly TRBD1 (5 bases). This CDR3 spans 14 amino acids. CDR1 and CDR2 from the germline V gene are LGHNA and YNFKEQ. The germline V and J ends were trimmed by 0 bases and 8 bases, with 13 bases remaining between them. CDR3 residues: CASSQDRRGGGYTF. CDR3 sequence (DNA): TGTGCCAGCAGCCAAGATCGGAGGGGCGGCGGCTACACCTTC.

This sequence joins TRBV7-9 and TRBJ1-2, with a tentative D call TRBD1 (5 bases). Germline CDR1 and CDR2: SEHNR and FQNEAQ (reference sequence). This CDR3 has 14 amino acids. V lost 1 base and J lost 4, with 10 bases in between. The CDR3 nucleotides are TGTGCCAGCAGCTTAGTCGACAGCAGCTATGGCTACACCTTC. Encoded protein: CASSLVDSSYGYTF.